This T cell receptor (beta chain) was observed in a study of control samples from healthy donors and cancer patients. The CDR3 has 15 residues. Trimming took off 4 bases at V and 4 bases at J, with 14 bases between the two ends. Germline CDR1 MGHRA, CDR2 YSYEKL. Measured with immunoSEQ multiplex PCR; TCRdb has only the in-frame clones, and not every one. The table has almost 85,000 clones, 75% to 85% seen once. Material: PBMCs. The receptor was isolated from a man aged 60 to 75 with head and neck cancer. J is TRBJ1-3 and V is TRBV4-1; D ambiguous. The CDR3 sequence: CASSPLGFMGNTIYF. The DNA for the CDR3 is TGCGCCAGCAGCCCCCTCGGGTTTATGGGAAACACCATATATTTT.